The rows below give T cell receptor beta chains drawn from one sample of a study of T cell responses to AZD1222 COVID-19 vaccine. Produced via immunoSEQ multiplex PCR; TCRdb's table is partial and in-frame only. The sample holds fewer than 95,000 clones, approximately 91% seen once. The specimen was peripheral blood, collected 28 days after the second AZD1222 dose. These receptors came from an adult who received the AZD1222 COVID-19 vaccine. Both conserved end residues are part of each CDR3. A D gene is named only where the DNA matches it firmly. The listing skips clone size in some rows; elsewhere it reads once, few, many or a size class.

d_gene	v_gene	j_gene	abundance	CDR3nt	CDR3aa
.	TRBV28	TRBJ2-7	.	TGTGCCAGCTGGGGCAGGGGAACGGGCGAGCAGTACTTC	CASWGRGTGEQYF
TRBD1	TRBV7-2	TRBJ2-7	.	TGTGCCAGCAGTACGGACAGGGTCTACGAGCAGTACTTC	CASSTDRVYEQYF
.	TRBV3-1/TRBV3-2	TRBJ1-1	once	TGTGCCAGCAGCCGAGACAACACTGAAGCTTTCTTT	CASSRDNTEAFF
.	TRBV19	TRBJ1-2	.	TGTGCCAGTAGTATTTTGGCAGGAGGAGGCTACACCTTC	CASSILAGGGYTF
.	TRBV7-2	TRBJ1-3	.	TGTGCCAGCAGCTTAGCGGCCGGCTCTGGAAACACCATATATTTT	CASSLAAGSGNTIYF
.	TRBV6-1	TRBJ1-1	.	TGTGCCAGCAGTGAAGTGTGGGGGAACACTGAAGCTTTCTTT	CASSEVWGNTEAFF
.	TRBV30	TRBJ2-1	.	TGTGCCTGGGACTTCGGGGGAAACAATGAGCAGTTCTTC	CAWDFGGNNEQFF
.	TRBV11-2	TRBJ1-2	.	TGTGCCAGCAGCTCGGATATATATCTAACCAGGGTATCTAACTATGGCTACACCTTC	CASSSDIYLTRVSNYGYTF
TRBD1	TRBV4-2	TRBJ1-1	.	TGTGCCAGCAGCGCCCGGACAGGGGCGGTTGAGGCTTTCTTT	CASSARTGAVEAFF
TRBD1	TRBV11-3	TRBJ2-7	.	TGTGCCAGCAGCCGCACGGGACAGGGGAATTCCTACGAGCAGTACTTC	CASSRTGQGNSYEQYF
.	TRBV2	TRBJ1-2	.	TGTGCCAGCTGGTACGGGGCCCAGGGCTATGGCTACACCTTC	CASWYGAQGYGYTF
.	TRBV23-1	TRBJ1-1	.	TGCGCCAGCAGTCAATCCCTGGGGTATGGCACTGAAGCTTTCTTT	CASSQSLGYGTEAFF
.	TRBV7-3	TRBJ2-5	.	TGTGCCAGCAGCTTGGGGAGGGGGCTGGAAGAGACCCAGTACTTC	CASSLGRGLEETQYF
.	TRBV15	TRBJ1-4	.	TGTGCCACCAGCAGAGGGCAGGGTGGTGGTGAAAAACTGTTTTTT	CATSRGQGGGEKLFF
TRBD1	TRBV7-9	TRBJ2-2	.	TGTGCCAGCAGCCCGAAGGGACAGGCCACGGCGGGCCGGGCCGGGGAGCTGTTTTTT	CASSPKGQATAGRAGELFF
.	TRBV6-5	TRBJ1-5	.	TGTGCCAGCAGTTACTCGAGCGGGCCCCAGCATTTT	CASSYSSGPQHF
.	TRBV10-3	TRBJ2-3	.	TGTGCCATCACCGACCCTTGGCTCCGGGGAGATACGCAGTATTTT	CAITDPWLRGDTQYF
.	TRBV7-6	TRBJ1-1	.	TGTGCCAGCAGCTTAGCGTTGGGGGCTGAAGCTTTCTTT	CASSLALGAEAFF
.	TRBV7-3	TRBJ2-3	once	TGTGCCAGCAGCTCCACTGGCGGGAGCACAGATACGCAGTATTTT	CASSSTGGSTDTQYF
.	TRBV4-2	TRBJ1-1	.	TGTGCCAGCAGCCAAGACCGTAGCGGGGGTACTGAAGCTTTCTTT	CASSQDRSGGTEAFF
.	TRBV19	TRBJ1-2	.	TGTGCCAGTAGTGGTCGCGGTGGGGGAGAAATCTATGGCTACACCTTC	CASSGRGGGEIYGYTF